This record looks at one T cell receptor beta chain sequence and its context. The data are from a study of T cell changes during pregnancy in multiple sclerosis. CDR1 is SQVTM and CDR2 is ANQGSEA in the germline V gene. The ends lost 4 bases at V and 4 bases at J; junction bases unmatched: 0. The CDR3 covers 12 residues. Here immunoSEQ multiplex PCR was the method, and the copy in TCRdb shows in-frame clones only, minus some. The sample has tens of thousands of clones, approximately 90% seen once. The clonotype originates from a female donor in good health, enrolled as a control in a pregnancy study. The V and J genes are TRBV29-1 and TRBJ2-4, with 8 bases aligning to TRBD2. Sequencing used peripheral blood, obtained in the first trimester of pregnancy. The CDR3, as DNA: TGCAGCGTTGTAGCGGGGAAAAACATTCAGTACTTC. This sequence encodes CSVVAGKNIQYF.